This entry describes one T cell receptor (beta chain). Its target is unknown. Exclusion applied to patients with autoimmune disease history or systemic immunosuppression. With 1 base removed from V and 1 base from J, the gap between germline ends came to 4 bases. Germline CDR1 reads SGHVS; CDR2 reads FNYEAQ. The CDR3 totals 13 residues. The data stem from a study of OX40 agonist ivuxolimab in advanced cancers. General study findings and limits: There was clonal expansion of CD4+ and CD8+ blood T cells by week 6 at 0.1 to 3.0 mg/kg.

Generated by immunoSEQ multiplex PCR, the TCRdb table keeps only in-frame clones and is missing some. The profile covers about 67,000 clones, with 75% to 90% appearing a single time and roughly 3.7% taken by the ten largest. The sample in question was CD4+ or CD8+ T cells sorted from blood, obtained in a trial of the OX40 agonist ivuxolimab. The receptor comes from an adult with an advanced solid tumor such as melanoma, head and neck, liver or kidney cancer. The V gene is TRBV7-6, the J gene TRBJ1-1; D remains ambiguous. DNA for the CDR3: TGTGCCAGCAGCTTAGAACAGAACACTGAAGCTTTCTTT. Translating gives CASSLEQNTEAFF. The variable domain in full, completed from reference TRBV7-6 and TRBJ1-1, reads GAGVSQSPRYKVTKRGQDVALRCDPISGHVSLYWYRQALGQGPEFLTYFNYEAQQDKSGLPNDRFSAERPEGSISTLTIQRTEQRDSAMYRCASSLEQNTEAFFGQGTRLTVV.